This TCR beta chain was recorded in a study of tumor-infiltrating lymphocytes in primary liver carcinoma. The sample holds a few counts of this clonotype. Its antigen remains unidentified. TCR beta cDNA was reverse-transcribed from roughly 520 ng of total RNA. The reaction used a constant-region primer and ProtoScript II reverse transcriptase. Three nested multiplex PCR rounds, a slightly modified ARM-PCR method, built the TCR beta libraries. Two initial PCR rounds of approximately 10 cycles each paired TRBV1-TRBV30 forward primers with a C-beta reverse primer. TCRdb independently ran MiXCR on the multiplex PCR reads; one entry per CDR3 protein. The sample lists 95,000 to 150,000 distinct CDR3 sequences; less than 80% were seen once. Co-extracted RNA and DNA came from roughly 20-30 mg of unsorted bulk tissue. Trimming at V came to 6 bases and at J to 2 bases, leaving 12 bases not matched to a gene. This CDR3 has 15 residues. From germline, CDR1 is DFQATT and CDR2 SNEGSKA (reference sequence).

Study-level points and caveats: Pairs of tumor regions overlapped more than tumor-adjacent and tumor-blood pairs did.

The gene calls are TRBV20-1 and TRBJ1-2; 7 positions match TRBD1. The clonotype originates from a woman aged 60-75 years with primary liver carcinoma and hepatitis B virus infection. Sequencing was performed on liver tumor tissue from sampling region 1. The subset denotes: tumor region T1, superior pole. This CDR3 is CSANLPLTGNYGYTF. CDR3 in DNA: TGCAGTGCCAACCTCCCATTGACAGGGAACTATGGCTACACCTTC.